The rows below give T cell receptor beta chains drawn from one sample of a study of T cell changes during pregnancy in multiple sclerosis. Only in-frame clones appear in the TCRdb table, and some are missing; sequencing was by immunoSEQ multiplex PCR. This table has tens of thousands of clones, just over 90% appearing once. Specimen: peripheral blood, collected in the third trimester of pregnancy. The receptors were gathered from a female donor in good health, enrolled as a control in a pregnancy study. The CDR3 runs from the conserved cysteine through the conserved F or W. A D gene is named only where the DNA matches it firmly. Clone size is stated in some rows and not others, as once, few, many or a class when expanded.

size: few
D: NA
length: 14
V: TRBV6-1
J: TRBJ1-2
CDR3: CASSEGHTSYGYTF
DNA: TGTGCCAGCAGTGAAGGACACACATCCTATGGCTACACCTTC

size: NA
D: NA
length: 16
V: TRBV2
J: TRBJ2-4
CDR3: CASSDADRLAKNIQYF
DNA: TGTGCCAGCAGTGACGCGGACAGACTAGCCAAAAACATTCAGTACTTC

size: NA
D: NA
length: 15
V: TRBV28
J: TRBJ2-7
CDR3: CASSFNPAGPYEQYF
DNA: TGTGCCAGCAGTTTTAATCCGGCTGGGCCTTACGAGCAGTACTTC

size: NA
D: NA
length: 15
V: TRBV7-8
J: TRBJ2-7
CDR3: CASSLFHREGGEQYF
DNA: TGTGCCAGCAGCTTATTTCACCGGGAAGGGGGCGAGCAGTACTTC

size: NA
D: TRBD2
length: 16
V: TRBV4-2
J: TRBJ2-5
CDR3: CASSPTLVAGFWTQYF
DNA: TGTGCCAGCAGCCCGACTCTAGTAGCGGGGTTTTGGACCCAGTACTTC

size: NA
D: TRBD2
length: 15
V: TRBV18
J: TRBJ2-5
CDR3: CASSPSAGGQETQYF
DNA: TGTGCCAGCTCACCCTCAGCGGGGGGCCAAGAGACCCAGTACTTC

size: NA
D: TRBD1
length: 13
V: TRBV7-9
J: TRBJ2-5
CDR3: CASSPTGVETQYF
DNA: TGTGCCAGCAGCCCCACAGGGGTAGAGACCCAGTACTTC

size: NA
D: NA
length: 13
V: TRBV29-1
J: TRBJ2-7
CDR3: CSVVSGISYEQYF
DNA: TGCAGCGTTGTATCAGGGATCTCCTACGAGCAGTACTTC

size: NA
D: TRBD2
length: 15
V: TRBV5-1
J: TRBJ2-2
CDR3: CASSLIAGEVGELFF
DNA: TGCGCCAGCAGCCTAATAGCGGGAGAGGTCGGGGAGCTGTTTTTT

size: NA
D: TRBD2
length: 16
V: TRBV27
J: TRBJ2-2
CDR3: CASRLGLAPGAGELFF
DNA: TGTGCCAGCAGACTCGGACTAGCCCCGGGGGCCGGGGAGCTGTTTTTT

size: NA
D: TRBD1
length: 14
V: TRBV5-1
J: TRBJ1-1
CDR3: CASSVDRMNTEAFF
DNA: TGCGCCAGCAGCGTGGACAGGATGAACACTGAAGCTTTCTTT

size: NA
D: NA
length: 16
V: TRBV28
J: TRBJ2-7
CDR3: CASSSLLTVDPYEQYF
DNA: TGTGCCAGCAGTTCCCTCCTTACAGTTGATCCCTACGAGCAGTACTTC

size: NA
D: NA
length: 16
V: TRBV6-1
J: TRBJ1-4
CDR3: CASSELAGAENEKLFF
DNA: TGTGCCAGCAGTGAACTCGCGGGAGCGGAAAATGAAAAACTGTTTTTT

size: NA
D: TRBD1
length: 14
V: TRBV28
J: TRBJ2-3
CDR3: CASSWGQNTDTQYF
DNA: TGTGCCAGCAGTTGGGGACAGAACACAGATACGCAGTATTTT

size: NA
D: NA
length: 18
V: TRBV27
J: TRBJ1-3
CDR3: CASSLSFPDSYSGNTIYF
DNA: TGTGCCAGCAGTTTATCTTTCCCGGACAGCTACTCTGGAAACACCATATATTTT

size: NA
D: TRBD1
length: 13
V: TRBV7-2
J: TRBJ1-1
CDR3: CASSLRGQGEAFF
DNA: TGTGCCAGCAGCTTACGAGGACAGGGCGAAGCTTTCTTT

size: NA
D: NA
length: 15
V: TRBV6-1
J: TRBJ2-3
CDR3: CASSEGLLGADTQYF
DNA: TGTGCCAGCAGTGAAGGACTGTTAGGGGCAGATACGCAGTATTTT

size: NA
D: TRBD1
length: 15
V: TRBV2
J: TRBJ2-1
CDR3: CASSGGQGPYNEQFF
DNA: TGTGCCAGCAGTGGGGGACAGGGCCCCTACAATGAGCAGTTCTTC

size: NA
D: TRBD2
length: 14
V: TRBV11-2
J: TRBJ2-3
CDR3: CASSPGLGTDTQYF
DNA: TGTGCCAGCTCTCCCGGACTAGGTACAGATACGCAGTATTTT

size: NA
D: NA
length: 12
V: TRBV5-5
J: TRBJ2-2
CDR3: CASSSRTGELFF
DNA: TGTGCCAGCAGCTCCCGTACCGGGGAGCTGTTTTTT

size: NA
D: TRBD1
length: 17
V: TRBV2
J: TRBJ2-3
CDR3: CASSPGTGRTGTDTQYF
DNA: TGTGCCAGCAGTCCGGGGACAGGGCGAACGGGCACAGATACGCAGTATTTT

size: NA
D: TRBD2
length: 15
V: TRBV28
J: TRBJ2-7
CDR3: CASSRTSGSLYEQYF
DNA: TGTGCCAGCAGTCGGACTAGCGGGAGTCTCTACGAGCAGTACTTC

size: NA
D: NA
length: 13
V: TRBV2
J: TRBJ2-7
CDR3: CASSAEGLVEQYF
DNA: TGTGCCAGCAGTGCGGAGGGTCTTGTCGAGCAGTACTTC

size: NA
D: NA
length: 13
V: TRBV18
J: TRBJ1-5
CDR3: CASSITGLTPQHF
DNA: TGTGCCAGCTCAATAACAGGGTTAACGCCCCAGCATTTT

size: NA
D: TRBD2
length: 17
V: TRBV5-1
J: TRBJ2-2
CDR3: CASSLQPTSVRTGELFF
DNA: TGCGCCAGCAGCTTACAACCTACTAGCGTACGCACCGGGGAGCTGTTTTTT

size: NA
D: NA
length: 15
V: TRBV7-2
J: TRBJ2-5
CDR3: CASSLVMRDQETQYF
DNA: TGTGCCAGCAGCTTAGTCATGAGGGACCAAGAGACCCAGTACTTC

size: once
D: NA
length: 12
V: TRBV2
J: TRBJ2-6
CDR3: CATSSGANVLTF
DNA: TGTGCCACCTCCTCTGGGGCCAACGTCCTGACTTTC

size: NA
D: NA
length: 15
V: TRBV5-1
J: TRBJ1-1
CDR3: CASSSWGGVNTEAFF
DNA: TGCGCCAGCAGCTCATGGGGGGGTGTGAACACTGAAGCTTTCTTT

size: NA
D: NA
length: 14
V: TRBV5-5
J: TRBJ1-1
CDR3: CASSWQIINTEAFF
DNA: TGTGCCAGCAGCTGGCAGATTATTAACACTGAAGCTTTCTTT

size: NA
D: TRBD2
length: 16
V: TRBV4-1
J: TRBJ2-3
CDR3: CASSQGSGRGTDTQYF
DNA: TGCGCCAGCAGCCAAGGTAGCGGGAGAGGCACAGATACACAGTATTTT

size: NA
D: NA
length: 15
V: TRBV7-2
J: TRBJ2-1
CDR3: CASSLAFSGYNEQFF
DNA: TGTGCCAGCAGCTTAGCGTTTAGCGGCTACAATGAGCAGTTCTTC

size: once
D: TRBD2
length: 14
V: TRBV7-8
J: TRBJ2-7
CDR3: CASSSLAGTYEQYF
DNA: TGTGCCAGCAGCTCACTAGCGGGGACCTACGAGCAGTACTTC

size: NA
D: TRBD1
length: 14
V: TRBV6-4
J: TRBJ2-1
CDR3: CASSGRQGDNEQFF
DNA: TGTGCCAGCAGTGGGAGACAGGGGGACAATGAGCAGTTCTTC

size: NA
D: NA
length: 14
V: TRBV19
J: TRBJ1-4
CDR3: CASSKGETREKLFF
DNA: TGTGCCAGTAGTAAAGGCGAAACGAGGGAAAAACTGTTTTTT

size: NA
D: NA
length: 14
V: TRBV10-1
J: TRBJ2-7
CDR3: CASSRLVRGYEQYF
DNA: TGCGCCAGCAGTCGACTAGTCCGGGGATACGAGCAGTACTTC

size: NA
D: NA
length: 15
V: TRBV5-6
J: TRBJ2-7
CDR3: CASSPRLGVVDEQYF
DNA: TGTGCCAGCAGCCCCAGACTAGGGGTAGTCGACGAGCAGTACTTC

size: NA
D: TRBD2
length: 15
V: TRBV7-9
J: TRBJ2-3
CDR3: CASSLLAGLKDTQYF
DNA: TGTGCCAGCAGCCTACTAGCGGGATTGAAAGATACGCAGTATTTT

size: NA
D: TRBD1
length: 14
V: TRBV7-6
J: TRBJ2-3
CDR3: CASSYRQGPDTQYF
DNA: TGTGCCAGCAGCTACCGACAGGGACCAGATACGCAGTATTTT

size: NA
D: NA
length: 19
V: TRBV9
J: TRBJ2-7
CDR3: CASSIGGGVGRGVTNEQYF
DNA: TGTGCCAGCAGCATCGGTGGCGGGGTGGGACGGGGTGTGACGAACGAGCAGTACTTC

size: NA
D: TRBD2
length: 16
V: TRBV5-4
J: TRBJ2-3
CDR3: CASSLGIAGPGDTQYF
DNA: TGTGCCAGCAGCTTGGGGATAGCGGGGCCAGGGGATACGCAGTATTTT

size: once
D: NA
length: 14
V: TRBV2
J: TRBJ1-2
CDR3: CASSPTETGTGYTF
DNA: TGTGCCAGCAGTCCAACTGAAACAGGGACCGGCTACACCTTC

size: once
D: NA
length: 15
V: TRBV9
J: TRBJ2-3
CDR3: CASNPDDRLADTQYF
DNA: TGTGCCAGCAACCCAGACGACAGGTTGGCAGATACGCAGTATTTT

size: NA
D: NA
length: 14
V: TRBV6-1
J: TRBJ2-7
CDR3: CATPTPSPPYEQYF
DNA: TGTGCCACCCCAACCCCTAGCCCACCCTACGAGCAGTACTTC

size: NA
D: NA
length: 16
V: TRBV6-1
J: TRBJ1-4
CDR3: CASSDPGGTTNEKLFF
DNA: TGTGCCAGCAGTGATCCGGGGGGCACAACTAATGAAAAACTGTTTTTT

size: NA
D: TRBD2
length: 16
V: TRBV2
J: TRBJ2-1
CDR3: CASDSSRTSGTNEQFF
DNA: TGTGCCAGCGATTCGTCCCGGACTAGCGGGACTAATGAGCAGTTCTTC

size: NA
D: TRBD2
length: 16
V: TRBV25-1
J: TRBJ2-3
CDR3: CASSEGLATSTDTQYF
DNA: TGTGCCAGCAGTGAGGGACTAGCGACAAGCACAGATACGCAGTATTTT

size: few
D: NA
length: 16
V: TRBV15
J: TRBJ2-5
CDR3: CATSRDSGRGQETQYF
DNA: TGTGCCACCAGCAGAGATAGTGGCAGGGGACAAGAGACCCAGTACTTC

size: NA
D: NA
length: 15
V: TRBV5-5
J: TRBJ2-5
CDR3: CASSLGPGYGETQYF
DNA: TGTGCCAGCAGCCTAGGGCCAGGGTATGGGGAGACCCAGTACTTC

size: NA
D: NA
length: 12
V: TRBV2
J: TRBJ2-3
CDR3: CASEHSTDTQYF
DNA: TGTGCCAGCGAGCATAGCACAGATACGCAGTATTTT

size: NA
D: NA
length: 14
V: TRBV29-1
J: TRBJ2-1
CDR3: CSVEEMIAYNEQFF
DNA: TGCAGCGTTGAAGAAATGATAGCATACAATGAGCAGTTCTTC

size: NA
D: TRBD2
length: 17
V: TRBV7-8
J: TRBJ2-1
CDR3: CASSQGLAGGTYNEQFF
DNA: TGTGCCAGCAGCCAAGGGCTAGCGGGAGGGACCTACAATGAGCAGTTCTTC

size: NA
D: TRBD1
length: 16
V: TRBV11-3
J: TRBJ2-1
CDR3: CASSLGTTGGVHEQFF
DNA: TGTGCCAGCAGCTTAGGTACGACAGGGGGCGTACATGAGCAGTTCTTC

size: NA
D: NA
length: 16
V: TRBV5-6
J: TRBJ2-1
CDR3: CASSPDAGSSYNEQFF
DNA: TGTGCCAGCAGCCCGGACGCGGGAAGCTCCTACAATGAGCAGTTCTTC

size: once
D: TRBD2
length: 14
V: TRBV5-4
J: TRBJ2-5
CDR3: CASGAGGYQETQYF
DNA: TGTGCTAGCGGGGCGGGAGGGTACCAAGAGACCCAGTACTTC

size: NA
D: NA
length: 15
V: TRBV9
J: TRBJ1-2
CDR3: CASSVTPKSDYGYTF
DNA: TGTGCCAGCAGCGTCACGCCTAAGTCGGACTATGGCTACACCTTC

size: NA
D: NA
length: 14
V: TRBV6-5
J: TRBJ2-5
CDR3: CASSSVDSKETQYF
DNA: TGTGCCAGCAGTTCTGTGGACAGCAAAGAGACCCAGTACTTC

size: NA
D: NA
length: 15
V: TRBV30
J: TRBJ1-4
CDR3: CAWTPVSGHNDKLFF
DNA: TGTGCCTGGACCCCCGTCTCGGGACATAACGATAAACTGTTTTTT